This T cell receptor (beta chain) stems from a study of T cell clonotyping in hematopoietic cell transplantation (dated by TCRdb to the early 2020s). Describing the broader study: Pretransplant recipient samples were obtained after cytoreduction. The study collected over a hundred blood samples from approximately 40 consecutive transplant recipients and their related donors. Patient recruitment ran from 2015 to January 2017, and follow-up continued until late 2020 or death.

Trimmed from V: 7 bases; trimmed from J: 9 bases; junction bases lacking a gene match: 9. CDR1 and CDR2 (MDHEN, SYDVKM) derive from the germline V gene. CDR3 length: 14 amino acids, cysteine to phenylalanine. This entry keeps only the CDR3 DNA: 42 bases, framed from base 1. TCR beta CDR3 regions were amplified from genomic DNA with the immunoSEQ assay, a bias-controlled multiplex PCR using V- and J-specific primers. In a second PCR step, the CDR3 amplicons were tagged with a proprietary barcode plus Illumina adapter sequences. An Illumina MiSeq instrument was used for sequencing of the CDR3 libraries. The original methods were these. immunoSEQ Analyzer 3.0 was used for export and quality control, with R Bioconductor and Immunarch used for downstream analyses. Repertoire metrics were calculated using only productive rearrangements within the normalized downsampled data set. In the normalized cohort, a clonotype counted as pathologically expanded if the clonotype was larger than 5 templates. Repertoire diversity was measured with the Inverse Simpson Index. The non-normalized data set was used for CMV-specificity analyses so that all clonotypes could be captured. Drawn from immuneACCESS, this table holds only the in-frame rearrangements with V and J called that TCRdb kept. Clones are partly lost; checked studies trace under half to an unresolved V gene and leave the rest unexplained. D and trimming come from the DNA, and the V and J calls and clone size come from that table. A total of 6,500 to 8,000 clones appear in this sample, around 88% of them only once. The ten largest make up roughly 4% of the sample.

Sample time point, as interpreted from the label and publication: recipient sample about 28 days before transplant, after cytoreduction. Blood from recipients was drawn roughly 28 days before transplant, then again at days 30, 100 and 180 after transplant. Using Nuclei Lysis Solution, genomic DNA was extracted from unfractionated peripheral blood mononuclear cells that were either fresh or cryopreserved. This clone was recorded once. The antigen it recognizes is unknown. Per-base quality was not reported, and no clone a single base away is much larger than it. Points the paper makes about the study in general: Overlap with donor repertoires was found for only a small fraction of recipient repertoires, with over 95% found to appear de novo at the given depth. After transplant, TCR diversity in recipients dropped, and pathologically expanded clonotypes increased progressively from day 30 to day 180. Broader posttransplant TCR repertoire diversity was predicted by donor and pretransplant recipient Inverse Simpson Index values. The sample size was limited and the cells went unsorted, which meant the CD4 and CD8 repertoire contributions could not be told apart.

This clonotype was sampled from a man aged 25-40 years with acute myeloid leukemia. Some clones in this sample may be carry-over from other donors' samples. Recombination connected TRBV28 to TRBJ1-6, and 7 junctional nucleotides match TRBD1. Source: peripheral blood mononuclear cells, taken before stem cell transplant. The nucleotide sequence is given as TGTGCCAGCACTTCTACAGGGGAATCTTCACCCCTCCACTTT. Translated, it gives CASTSTGESSPLHF.